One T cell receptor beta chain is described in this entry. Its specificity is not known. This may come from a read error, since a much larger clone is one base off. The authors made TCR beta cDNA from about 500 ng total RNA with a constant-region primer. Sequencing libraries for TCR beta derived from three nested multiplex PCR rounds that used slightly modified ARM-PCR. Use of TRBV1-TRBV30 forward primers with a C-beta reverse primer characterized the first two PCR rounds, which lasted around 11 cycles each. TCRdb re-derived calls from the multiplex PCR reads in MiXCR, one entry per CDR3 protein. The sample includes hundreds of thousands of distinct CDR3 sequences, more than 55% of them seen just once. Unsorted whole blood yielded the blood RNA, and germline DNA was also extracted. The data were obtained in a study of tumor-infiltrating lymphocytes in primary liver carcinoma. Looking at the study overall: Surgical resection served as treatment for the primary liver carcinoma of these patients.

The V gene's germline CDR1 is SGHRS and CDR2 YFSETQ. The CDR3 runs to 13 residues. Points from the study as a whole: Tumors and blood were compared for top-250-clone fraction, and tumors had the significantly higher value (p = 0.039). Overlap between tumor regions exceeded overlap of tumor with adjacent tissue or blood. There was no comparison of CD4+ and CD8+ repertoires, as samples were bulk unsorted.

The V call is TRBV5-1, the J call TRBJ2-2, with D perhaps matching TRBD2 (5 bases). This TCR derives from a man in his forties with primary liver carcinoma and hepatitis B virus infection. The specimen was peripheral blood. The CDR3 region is CASSLRQAGELVF. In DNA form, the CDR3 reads TGCGCCAGCAGCTTAAGGCAGGCCGGGGAGCTGGTTTTT.